This is a list of T cell receptor beta chains from one sample in a study of T-cell memory formation after mild COVID-19. TCRdb reanalysed the 5' RACE reads using MiXCR and keeps one entry per CDR3 protein. Of hundreds of thousands of distinct CDR3 sequences in the sample, around 15% were seen once. The sequenced material came from PBMCs or a T cell subset sorted from them (not recorded which). Every receptor here comes from a man in his late teens or twenties who had mild COVID-19 (a few samples of this study predate the infection). Cell type and time point are not known. The CDR3 runs from the conserved cysteine through the conserved F or W. Each record gives: clone size, J gene, D gene, CDR3 length, V gene, CDR3 DNA, CDR3 protein. D genes are given only for firm matches. Size is stated for part of the rows, as once, few or many counts, or as a class when the clone is expanded.

- | TRBJ2-5 | - | 14 | TRBV2 | TGTGCCAGCAGTGAGGGGGAGCACCAAGAGACCCAGTACTTC | CASSEGEHQETQYF
few | TRBJ2-1 | TRBD2 | 18 | TRBV5-1 | TGCGCCAGCAGCGACGTGGTAGCGGGGGCGCACAGATACAATGAGCAGTTCTTC | CASSDVVAGAHRYNEQFF
- | TRBJ2-2 | TRBD1 | 13 | TRBV7-7 | TGTGCCAGCAGCGGACAGGGTTTCGGGGAGCTGTTTTTT | CASSGQGFGELFF
- | TRBJ2-3 | - | 15 | TRBV7-6 | TGTGCCAGCAGCTTAGCGCAGGATCCGGTGGGTACGCAGTATTTT | CASSLAQDPVGTQYF
- | TRBJ2-2 | TRBD2 | 16 | TRBV4-3 | TGCGCCAGCAGCCAAGGGAGCGGGACCAACACCGGGGAGCTGTTTTTT | CASSQGSGTNTGELFF
- | TRBJ2-5 | - | 14 | TRBV6-2/TRBV6-3 | TGTGCCAGCAGTTACCACGGGGGATCAGAGACCCAGTACTTC | CASSYHGGSETQYF
- | TRBJ2-1 | TRBD2 | 14 | TRBV5-1 | TGCGCCAGCAGCCCCCTAGCGGGGTCGAATGAGCAGTTCTTC | CASSPLAGSNEQFF
many | TRBJ1-5 | - | 13 | TRBV20-1 | TGCAGTGGTATGGAAAACTTGGGTCAGCCCCAGCATTTT | CSGMENLGQPQHF
- | TRBJ2-7 | - | 12 | TRBV6-6 | TGTGCCAGCAGATCGACAGCCTACGAGCAGTACTTC | CASRSTAYEQYF
- | TRBJ2-1 | - | 14 | TRBV10-3 | TGTGCCATCAGCCCGGGACGGAGGAACAATGAGCAGTTCTTC | CAISPGRRNNEQFF
- | TRBJ2-7 | - | 11 | TRBV6-5 | TGTGCCAGCGGGCGGACCTACGAGCAGTACTTC | CASGRTYEQYF
few | TRBJ2-5 | - | 13 | TRBV10-3 | TGTGCCATCAGTGAGGAGTGGGAAGAGACCCAGTACTTC | CAISEEWEETQYF
few | TRBJ2-3 | - | 13 | TRBV5-1 | TGCGCCAGCAGCTTGAGACCGGAAGATACGCAGTATTTT | CASSLRPEDTQYF
few | TRBJ1-2 | TRBD1 | 15 | TRBV7-2 | TGTGCCAGCAGCTTGGACAGGGAGGGCCTCTATGGCTACACCTTC | CASSLDREGLYGYTF
few | TRBJ2-3 | - | 17 | TRBV7-8 | TGTGCCAGCAGCTTACCGCAGGGGCAATCTAGCACAGATACGCAGTATTTT | CASSLPQGQSSTDTQYF
few | TRBJ2-3 | TRBD2 | 13 | TRBV29-1 | TGCAGCGTGAGCGGGGTTAGCACAGATACGCAGTATTTT | CSVSGVSTDTQYF
few | TRBJ2-1 | - | 15 | TRBV12-3/TRBV12-4 | TGTGCCAGCAGCCCTGGGGGCTCGACCCAGGGTGAGCAGTTCTTC | CASSPGGSTQGEQFF
- | TRBJ2-7 | TRBD1 | 14 | TRBV27 | TGTGCCAGCAGAGGACAGGGGAGCCTCTACGAGCAGTACTTC | CASRGQGSLYEQYF
few | TRBJ1-2 | - | 14 | TRBV12-5 | TGTGCTAGTGGTGCCCAGGGTGGCCAGGAAGACTACACCTTC | CASGAQGGQEDYTF
- | TRBJ2-3 | - | 13 | TRBV7-9 | TGTGCCAGCAGCGCCCTCGGTCGAGATACGCAGTATTTT | CASSALGRDTQYF
few | TRBJ2-2 | TRBD1 | 14 | TRBV9 | TGTGCCAGCAGACCGGACAGGGAGGTCGGGGAGCTGTTTTTT | CASRPDREVGELFF
- | TRBJ2-3 | TRBD2 | 16 | TRBV6-6 | TGTGCCAGCAGTCCCTTTAGCGGGGGAGGCACAGATACGCAGTATTTT | CASSPFSGGGTDTQYF
many | TRBJ2-5 | - | 15 | TRBV7-2 | TGTGCCAGCAGCTCCTGGTCCATACCTGCGGAGACCCAGTACTTC | CASSSWSIPAETQYF
- | TRBJ2-1 | - | 15 | TRBV25-1 | TGTGCCAGCAGTGATCGACAAACACGGTACAATGAGCAGTTCTTC | CASSDRQTRYNEQFF
few | TRBJ2-3 | TRBD2 | 15 | TRBV7-3 | TGTGCCAGCGCTAGCGGGGGATTTGGCACAGATACGCAGTATTTT | CASASGGFGTDTQYF
- | TRBJ2-5 | - | 14 | TRBV24-1 | TGTGCCACCAGGGATACAAGGGGCCAAGAGACCCAGTACTTC | CATRDTRGQETQYF
few | TRBJ2-3 | - | 13 | TRBV14 | TGTGCCAGCAGCCAAGATTTCAGAGATACGCAGTATTTT | CASSQDFRDTQYF
few | TRBJ2-3 | TRBD1 | 15 | TRBV20-1 | TGCAGTGCTAGGGCACAGGGGGCGCGATTAGATACGCAGTATTTT | CSARAQGARLDTQYF
few | TRBJ2-3 | TRBD1 | 14 | TRBV5-1 | TGCGCCAGCAGCCGACAGGGGGCCGTAGATACGCAGTATTTT | CASSRQGAVDTQYF
- | TRBJ2-6 | - | 14 | TRBV5-4 | TGTGCTACTCGCGCTGGGACTGGGGCCAACGTCCTGACTTTC | CATRAGTGANVLTF
- | TRBJ1-2 | - | 13 | TRBV29-1 | TGCAGCGTCCCCGATCCCACAGGGAAAGGCTACACCTTC | CSVPDPTGKGYTF
few | TRBJ2-1 | TRBD1 | 15 | TRBV12-3/TRBV12-4 | TGTGCCAGCAGTTTAGGGACAGGGGATCGGAATGAGCAGTTCTTC | CASSLGTGDRNEQFF
- | TRBJ2-1 | - | 18 | TRBV7-2 | TGTGCCAGCAGGGGACCCCGGGACAACACAAGCGCCTACAATGAGCAGTTCTTC | CASRGPRDNTSAYNEQFF
- | TRBJ2-1 | TRBD2 | 17 | TRBV4-2 | TGTGCCAGCAGCCAAGGGGCAGCGGGAGAGGGGAACAATGAGCAGTTCTTC | CASSQGAAGEGNNEQFF
few | TRBJ2-1 | - | 13 | TRBV7-9 | TGTGCCAGCAGCTTAGCGTTGGTGGATGAGCAGTTCTTC | CASSLALVDEQFF
- | TRBJ2-4 | - | 16 | TRBV30 | TGTGCCTGGAGTGTACCGACAACGATAGCCAAAAACATTCAGTACTTC | CAWSVPTTIAKNIQYF
few | TRBJ2-3 | TRBD2 | 15 | TRBV5-1 | TGCGCCAGCAGCTTTGTTAGCGGGGACACAGATACGCAGTATTTT | CASSFVSGDTDTQYF
few | TRBJ2-1 | - | 12 | TRBV11-2 | TGTGCCAGCAGCACTTCTCCGGGACGGGAGTTCTTC | CASSTSPGREFF
- | TRBJ1-1 | - | 13 | TRBV6-6 | TGTGCCAGCAGTTCGAGGGCAGAAATTGAAGCTTTCTTT | CASSSRAEIEAFF
many | TRBJ2-7 | - | 9 | TRBV6-6 | TGTGCCAGCGGCCACGAGCAGTACTTC | CASGHEQYF
few | TRBJ1-2 | - | 12 | TRBV7-2 | TGTGCCAGCAGGCAAGCAGGGGATGGCTACACCTTC | CASRQAGDGYTF
- | TRBJ2-5 | - | 18 | TRBV5-1 | TGCGCCAGCAGCTTGTTATTAGCAGGCCGAAACGGCCAAGAGACCCAGTACTTC | CASSLLLAGRNGQETQYF